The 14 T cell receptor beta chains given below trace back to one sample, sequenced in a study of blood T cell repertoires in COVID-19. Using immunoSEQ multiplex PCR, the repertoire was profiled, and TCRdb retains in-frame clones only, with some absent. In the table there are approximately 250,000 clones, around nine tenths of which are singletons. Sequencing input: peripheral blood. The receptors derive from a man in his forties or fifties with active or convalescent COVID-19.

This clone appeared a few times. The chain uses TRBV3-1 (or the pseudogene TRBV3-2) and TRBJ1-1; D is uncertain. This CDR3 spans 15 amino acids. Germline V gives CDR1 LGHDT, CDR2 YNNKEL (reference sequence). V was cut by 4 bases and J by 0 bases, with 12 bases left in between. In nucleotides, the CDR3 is TGTGCCAGCAGCCCTTTTCATAACATGAACACTGAAGCTTTCTTT. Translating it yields CASSPFHNMNTEAFF.

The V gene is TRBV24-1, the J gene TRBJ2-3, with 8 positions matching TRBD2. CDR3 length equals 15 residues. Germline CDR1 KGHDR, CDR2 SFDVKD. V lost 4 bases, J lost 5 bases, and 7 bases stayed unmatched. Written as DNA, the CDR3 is TGTGCCACCAGTGAAAGAGCGGGAGTGGAAGATACGCAGTATTTT. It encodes CATSERAGVEDTQYF.

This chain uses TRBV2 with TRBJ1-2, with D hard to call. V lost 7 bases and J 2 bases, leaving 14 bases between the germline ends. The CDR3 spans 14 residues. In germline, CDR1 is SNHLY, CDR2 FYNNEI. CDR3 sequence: CASTESPGNYGYTF. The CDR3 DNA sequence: TGTGCCAGCACGGAGTCACCCGGCAACTATGGCTACACCTTC. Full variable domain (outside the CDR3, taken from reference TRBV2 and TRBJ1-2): EPEVTQTPSHQVTQMGQEVILRCVPISNHLYFYWYRQILGQKVEFLVSFYNNEISEKSEIFDDQFSVERPDGSNFTLKIRSTKLEDSAMYFCASTESPGNYGYTFGSGTRLTVV.

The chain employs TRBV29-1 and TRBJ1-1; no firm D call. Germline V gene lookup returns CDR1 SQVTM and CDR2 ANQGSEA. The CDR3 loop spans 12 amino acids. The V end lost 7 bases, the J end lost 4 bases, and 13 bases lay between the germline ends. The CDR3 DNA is TGCAGCGCCTACTATACGGGCACTGAAGCTTTCTTT. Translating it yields CSAYYTGTEAFF.

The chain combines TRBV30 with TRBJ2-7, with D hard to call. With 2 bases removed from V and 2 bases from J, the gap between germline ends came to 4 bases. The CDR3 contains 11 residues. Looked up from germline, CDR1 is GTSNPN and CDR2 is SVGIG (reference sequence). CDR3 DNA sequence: TGTGCCTGGAGTCCGGCCTACGAGCAGTACTTC. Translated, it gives CAWSPAYEQYF.

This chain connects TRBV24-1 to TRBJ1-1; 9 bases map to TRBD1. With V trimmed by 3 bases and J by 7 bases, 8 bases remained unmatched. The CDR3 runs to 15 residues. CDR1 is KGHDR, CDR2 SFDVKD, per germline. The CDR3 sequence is CATSDPTGGRDEAFF. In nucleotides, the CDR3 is TGTGCCACCAGTGATCCGACAGGGGGAAGGGATGAAGCTTTCTTT.

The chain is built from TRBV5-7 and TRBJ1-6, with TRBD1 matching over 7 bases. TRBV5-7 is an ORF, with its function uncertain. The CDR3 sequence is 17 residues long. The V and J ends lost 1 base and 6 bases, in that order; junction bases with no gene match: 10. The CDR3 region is CASSLRQGESLNSPLHF. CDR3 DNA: TGTGCCAGCAGCTTGAGACAGGGCGAGTCTCTTAATTCACCCCTCCACTTT.

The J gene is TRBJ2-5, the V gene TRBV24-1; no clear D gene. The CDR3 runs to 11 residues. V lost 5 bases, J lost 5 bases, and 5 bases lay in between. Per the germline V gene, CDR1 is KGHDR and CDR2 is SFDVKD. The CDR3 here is CATSVSETQYF. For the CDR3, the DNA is TGTGCCACCAGTGTGAGTGAGACCCAGTACTTC.

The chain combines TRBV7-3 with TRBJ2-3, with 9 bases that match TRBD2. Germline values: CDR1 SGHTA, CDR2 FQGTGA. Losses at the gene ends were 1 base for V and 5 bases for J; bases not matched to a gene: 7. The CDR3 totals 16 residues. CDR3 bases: TGTGCCAGCAGCTTAATGGGTAGCGGGAGAGGAGATACGCAGTATTTT. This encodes CASSLMGSGRGDTQYF.

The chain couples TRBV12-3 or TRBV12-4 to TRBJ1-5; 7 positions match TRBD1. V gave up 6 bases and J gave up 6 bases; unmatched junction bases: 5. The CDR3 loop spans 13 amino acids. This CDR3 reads CASRSYRGQPQHF. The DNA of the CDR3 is TGTGCCAGCAGGTCGTACAGGGGTCAGCCCCAGCATTTT.

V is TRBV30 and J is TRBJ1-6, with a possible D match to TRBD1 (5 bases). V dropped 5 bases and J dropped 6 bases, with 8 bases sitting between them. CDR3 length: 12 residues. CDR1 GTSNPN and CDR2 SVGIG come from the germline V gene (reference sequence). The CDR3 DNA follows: TGTGCCTGGGACAGAGCTAATTCACCCCTCCACTTT. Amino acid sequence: CAWDRANSPLHF.

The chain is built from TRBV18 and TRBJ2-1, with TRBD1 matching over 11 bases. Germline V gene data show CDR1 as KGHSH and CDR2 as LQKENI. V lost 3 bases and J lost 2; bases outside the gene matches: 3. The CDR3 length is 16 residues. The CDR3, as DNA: TGTGCCAGCTCACCGGGGACAGGGGGAACCTACAATGAGCAGTTCTTC. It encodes CASSPGTGGTYNEQFF.

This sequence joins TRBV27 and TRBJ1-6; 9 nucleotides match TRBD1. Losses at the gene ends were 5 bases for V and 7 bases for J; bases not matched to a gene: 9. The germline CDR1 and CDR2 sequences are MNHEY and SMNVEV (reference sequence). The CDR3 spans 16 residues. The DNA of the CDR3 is TGTGCCAGCAGTATCCGGACAGGGGCCCTAAATTCACCCCTCCACTTT. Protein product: CASSIRTGALNSPLHF.

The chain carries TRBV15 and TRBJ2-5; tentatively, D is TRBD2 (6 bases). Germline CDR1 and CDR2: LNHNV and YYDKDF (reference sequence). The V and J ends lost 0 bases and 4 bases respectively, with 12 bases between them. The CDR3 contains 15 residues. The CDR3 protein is CATSRDSRGRETQYF. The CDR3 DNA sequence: TGTGCCACCAGCAGAGATTCGCGGGGACGAGAGACCCAGTACTTC. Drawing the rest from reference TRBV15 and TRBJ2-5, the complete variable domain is DAMVIQNPRYQVTQFGKPVTLSCSQTLNHNVMYWYQQKSSQAPKLLFHYYDKDFNNEADTPDNFQSRRPNTSFCFLDIRSPGLGDTAMYLCATSRDSRGRETQYFGPGTRLLVL.